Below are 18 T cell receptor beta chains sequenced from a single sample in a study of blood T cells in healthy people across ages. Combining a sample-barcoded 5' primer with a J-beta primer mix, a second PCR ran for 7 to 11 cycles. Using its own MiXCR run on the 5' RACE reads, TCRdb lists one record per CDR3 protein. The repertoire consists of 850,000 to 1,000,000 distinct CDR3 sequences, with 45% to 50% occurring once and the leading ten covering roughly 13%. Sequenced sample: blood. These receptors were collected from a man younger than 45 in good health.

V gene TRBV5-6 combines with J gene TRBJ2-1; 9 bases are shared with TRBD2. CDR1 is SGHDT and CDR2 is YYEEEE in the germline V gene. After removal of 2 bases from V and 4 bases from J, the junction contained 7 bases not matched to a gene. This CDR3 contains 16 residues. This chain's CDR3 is CASSLRRGGVYNEQFF. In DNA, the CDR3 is TGTGCCAGCAGCTTAAGGCGGGGGGGAGTATACAATGAGCAGTTCTTC.

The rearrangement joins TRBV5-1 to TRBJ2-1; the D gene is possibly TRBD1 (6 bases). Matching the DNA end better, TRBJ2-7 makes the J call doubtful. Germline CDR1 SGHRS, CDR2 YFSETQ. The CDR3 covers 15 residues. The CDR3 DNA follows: TGCGCCAGCAGCTTAGCAGGGGTAACAAACAATGAGCAGTACTTC. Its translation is CASSLAGVTNNEQYF.

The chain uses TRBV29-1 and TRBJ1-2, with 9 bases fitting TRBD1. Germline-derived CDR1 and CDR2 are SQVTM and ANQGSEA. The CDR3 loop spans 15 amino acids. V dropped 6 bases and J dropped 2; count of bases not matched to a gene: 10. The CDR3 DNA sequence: TGCAGCGTGGGGATTCCGGGACAGGGAAACTATGGCTACACCTTC. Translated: CSVGIPGQGNYGYTF.

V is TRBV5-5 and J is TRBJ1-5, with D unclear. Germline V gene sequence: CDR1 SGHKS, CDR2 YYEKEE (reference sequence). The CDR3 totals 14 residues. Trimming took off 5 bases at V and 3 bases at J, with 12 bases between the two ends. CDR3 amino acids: CASSSTLINQPQHF. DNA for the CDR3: TGTGCCAGCAGTTCGACGTTGATCAATCAGCCCCAGCATTTT.

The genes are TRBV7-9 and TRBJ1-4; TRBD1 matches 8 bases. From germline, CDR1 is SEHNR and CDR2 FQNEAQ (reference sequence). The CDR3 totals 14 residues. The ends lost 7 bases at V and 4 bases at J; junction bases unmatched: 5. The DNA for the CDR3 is TGTGCCAGCACCGACAGGGGACGTAATGAAAAACTGTTTTTT. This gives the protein CASTDRGRNEKLFF.

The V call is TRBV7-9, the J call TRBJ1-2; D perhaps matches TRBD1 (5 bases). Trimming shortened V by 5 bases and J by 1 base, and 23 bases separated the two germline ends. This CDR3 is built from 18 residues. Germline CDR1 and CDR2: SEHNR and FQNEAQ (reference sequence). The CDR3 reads CASSLLTLMGGGNYGYTF. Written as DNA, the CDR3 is TGTGCCAGCAGCCTCCTGACATTAATGGGGGGAGGTAACTATGGCTACACCTTC.

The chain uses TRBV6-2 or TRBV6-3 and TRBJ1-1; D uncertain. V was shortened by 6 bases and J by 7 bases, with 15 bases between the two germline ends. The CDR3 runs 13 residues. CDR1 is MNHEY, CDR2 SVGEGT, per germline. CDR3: CASSYDGILEAFF. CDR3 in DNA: TGTGCCAGCAGCTATGACGGGATACTTGAAGCTTTCTTT.

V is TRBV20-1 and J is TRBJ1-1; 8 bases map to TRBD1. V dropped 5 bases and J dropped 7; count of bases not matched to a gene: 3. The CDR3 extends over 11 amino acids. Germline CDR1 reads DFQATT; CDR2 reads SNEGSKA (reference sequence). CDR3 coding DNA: TGCAGTGCTCTCGGGACAGGTGAAGCTTTCTTT. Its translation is CSALGTGEAFF.

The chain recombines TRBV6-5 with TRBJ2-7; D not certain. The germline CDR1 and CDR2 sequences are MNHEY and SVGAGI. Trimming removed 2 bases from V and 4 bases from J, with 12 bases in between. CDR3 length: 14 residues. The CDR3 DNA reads TGTGCCAGCAGTTACGGTTCCCGGAGTTACGAGCAGTACTTC. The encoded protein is CASSYGSRSYEQYF.

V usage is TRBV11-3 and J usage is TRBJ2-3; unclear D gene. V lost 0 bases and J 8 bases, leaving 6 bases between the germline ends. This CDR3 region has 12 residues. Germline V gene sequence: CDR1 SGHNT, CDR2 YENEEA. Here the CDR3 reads CASSLDDRTQYF. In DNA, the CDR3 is TGTGCCAGCAGCTTAGACGATCGTACGCAGTATTTT.

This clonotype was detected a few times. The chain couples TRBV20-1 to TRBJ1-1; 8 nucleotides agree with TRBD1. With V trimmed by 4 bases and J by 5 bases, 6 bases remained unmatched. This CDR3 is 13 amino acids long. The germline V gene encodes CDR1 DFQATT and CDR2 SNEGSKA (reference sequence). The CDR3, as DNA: TGCAGTGCTAACGGACAGGGACGAACTGAAGCTTTCTTT. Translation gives CSANGQGRTEAFF.

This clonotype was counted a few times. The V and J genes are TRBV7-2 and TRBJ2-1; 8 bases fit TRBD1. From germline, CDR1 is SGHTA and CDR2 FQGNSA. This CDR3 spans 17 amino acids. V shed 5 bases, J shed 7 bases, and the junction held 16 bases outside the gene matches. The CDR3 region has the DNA TGTGCCAGCAGCCGACGGGAAAATCACAGGGGGTATAATGAGCAGTTCTTC. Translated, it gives CASSRRENHRGYNEQFF.

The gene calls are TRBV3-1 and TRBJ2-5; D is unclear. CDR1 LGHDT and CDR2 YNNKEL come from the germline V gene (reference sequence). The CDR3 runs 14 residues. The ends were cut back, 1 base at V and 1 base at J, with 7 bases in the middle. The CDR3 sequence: CASSQGSFQETQYF. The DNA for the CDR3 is TGTGCCAGCAGCCAAGGATCGTTCCAAGAGACCCAGTACTTC.

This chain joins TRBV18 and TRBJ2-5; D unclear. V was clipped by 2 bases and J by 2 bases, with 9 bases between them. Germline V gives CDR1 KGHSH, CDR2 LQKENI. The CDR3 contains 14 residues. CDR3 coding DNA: TGTGCCAGCTCACCAGCGGCAGTACAAGAGACCCAGTACTTC. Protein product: CASSPAAVQETQYF. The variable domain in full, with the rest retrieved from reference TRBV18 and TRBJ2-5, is NAGVMQNPRHLVRRRGQEARLRCSPMKGHSHVYWYRQLPEEGLKFMVYLQKENIIDESGMPKERFSAEFPKEGPSILRIQQVVRGDSAAYFCASSPAAVQETQYFGPGTRLLVL.

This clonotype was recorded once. CDR3 residues: CASSPDGWSYNEQFF. The CDR3 nucleotides read TGTGCCAGCTCACCGGACGGGTGGTCCTACAATGAGCAGTTCTTC. V gene TRBV18 combines with J gene TRBJ2-1; no firm D call. V lost 3 bases and J lost 1, with 10 bases in between. CDR3 size: 15 residues. The germline V gene has CDR1 KGHSH and CDR2 LQKENI.

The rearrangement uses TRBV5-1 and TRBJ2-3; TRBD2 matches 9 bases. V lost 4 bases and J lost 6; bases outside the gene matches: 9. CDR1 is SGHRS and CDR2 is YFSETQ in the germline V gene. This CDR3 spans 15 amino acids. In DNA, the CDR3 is TGCGCCAGCAGCCAGGAACTAGCGGGCGGGGATACGCAGTATTTT. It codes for CASSQELAGGDTQYF.

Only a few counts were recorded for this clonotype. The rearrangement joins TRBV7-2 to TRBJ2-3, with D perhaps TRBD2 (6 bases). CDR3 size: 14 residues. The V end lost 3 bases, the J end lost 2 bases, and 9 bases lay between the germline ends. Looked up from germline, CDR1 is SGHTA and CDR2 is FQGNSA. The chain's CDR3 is CASSFAGHTDTQYF. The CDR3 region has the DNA TGTGCCAGCAGCTTCGCGGGGCACACAGATACGCAGTATTTT.

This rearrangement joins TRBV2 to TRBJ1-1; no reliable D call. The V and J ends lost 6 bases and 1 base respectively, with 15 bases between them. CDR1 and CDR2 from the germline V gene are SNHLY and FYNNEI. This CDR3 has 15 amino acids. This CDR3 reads CASSPEAVQNTEAFF. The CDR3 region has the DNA TGTGCCAGCAGCCCCGAAGCGGTTCAGAACACTGAAGCTTTCTTT.